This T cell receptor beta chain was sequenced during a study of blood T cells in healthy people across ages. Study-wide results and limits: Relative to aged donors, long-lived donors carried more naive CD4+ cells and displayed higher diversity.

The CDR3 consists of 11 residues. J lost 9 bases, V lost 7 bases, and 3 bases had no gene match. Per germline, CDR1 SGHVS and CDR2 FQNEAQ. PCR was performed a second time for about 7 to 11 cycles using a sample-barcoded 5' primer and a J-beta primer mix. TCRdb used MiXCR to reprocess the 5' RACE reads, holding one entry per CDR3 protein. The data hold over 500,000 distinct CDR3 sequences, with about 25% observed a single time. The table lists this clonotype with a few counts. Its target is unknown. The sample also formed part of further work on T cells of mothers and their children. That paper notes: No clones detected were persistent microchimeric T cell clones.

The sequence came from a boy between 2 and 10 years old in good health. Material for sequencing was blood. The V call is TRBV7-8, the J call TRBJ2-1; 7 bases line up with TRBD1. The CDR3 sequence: CASIRGSEQFF. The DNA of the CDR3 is TGTGCCAGCATCAGGGGGAGTGAGCAGTTCTTC.